The clone carrying this TCR beta chain was seen at least ten times. Library preparation tagged each individual cDNA molecule with a unique molecular identifier. MiXCR was run by TCRdb on the RACE reads, yielding one entry per CDR3 protein. The sample has roughly 84,000 distinct CDR3 sequences, roughly a tenth seen once. The entry originates in a study of human T cells and chemical hapten exposure. On the study more broadly: Each patch test put 0.01% DPC on the upper back, and results were read at 6 days.

Sample time point: patch test 2, 6 weeks after DPC sensitization. Treatment specified: therapeutic diphenylcyclopropenone sensitization with weekly scalp DPC. Ahead of applying each patch test, blood was sampled. The CDR3 contains 16 residues. V shed 0 bases, J shed 3 bases, and the junction held 11 bases outside the gene matches. Germline CDR1 and CDR2: DFQATT and SNEGSKA (reference sequence). This clonotype was sampled from a woman in her 50s with alopecia areata. Some clones in this sample may be carry-over from other donors' samples. The material was whole blood, obtained in connection with sensitization to the hapten diphenylcyclopropenone (DPC). The rearrangement links TRBV20-1 to TRBJ2-7; 7 nucleotides line up with TRBD2. CDR3 sequence (DNA): TGCAGTGCTAGAGACCTCTATAGTGAGCGGGACTACGAGCAGTACTTC. This gives the protein CSARDLYSERDYEQYF.